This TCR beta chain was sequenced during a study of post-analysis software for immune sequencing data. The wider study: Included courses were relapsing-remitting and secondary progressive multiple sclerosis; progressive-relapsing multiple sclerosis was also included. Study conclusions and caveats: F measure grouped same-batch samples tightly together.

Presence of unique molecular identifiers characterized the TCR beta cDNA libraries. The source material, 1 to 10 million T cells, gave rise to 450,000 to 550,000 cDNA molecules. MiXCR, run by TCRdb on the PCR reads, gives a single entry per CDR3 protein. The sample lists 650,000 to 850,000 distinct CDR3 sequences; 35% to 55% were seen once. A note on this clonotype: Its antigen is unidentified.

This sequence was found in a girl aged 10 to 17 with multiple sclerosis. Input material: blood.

In nucleotides, the CDR3 is TGTGCCAGTCAACGGGGAGGACCGAGCTCCTACAATGAGCAGTTCTTC. Its translation is CASQRGGPSSYNEQFF. The V call is TRBV7-2, the J call TRBJ2-1; TRBD2 might be the D (6 bases). V was shortened by 9 bases and J by 0 bases, with 18 bases between the two germline ends. The CDR3 consists of 16 residues. CDR1 is SGHTA, CDR2 FQGNSA, per germline.